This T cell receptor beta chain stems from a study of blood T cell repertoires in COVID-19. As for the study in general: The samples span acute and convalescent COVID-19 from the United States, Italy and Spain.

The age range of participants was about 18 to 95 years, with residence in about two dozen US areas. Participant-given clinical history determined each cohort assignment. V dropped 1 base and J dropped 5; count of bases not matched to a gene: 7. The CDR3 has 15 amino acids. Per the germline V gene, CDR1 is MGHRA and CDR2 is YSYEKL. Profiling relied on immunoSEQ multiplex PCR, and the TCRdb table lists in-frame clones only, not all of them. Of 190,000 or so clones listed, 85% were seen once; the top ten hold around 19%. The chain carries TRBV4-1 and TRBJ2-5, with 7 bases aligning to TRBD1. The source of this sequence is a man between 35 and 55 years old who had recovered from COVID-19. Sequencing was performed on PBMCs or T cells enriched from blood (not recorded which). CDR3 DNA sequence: TGCGCCAGCAGCCAAGGGGGGACAGTCCAGGAGACCCAGTACTTC. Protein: CASSQGGTVQETQYF.